This TCR beta chain was sequenced for a study of chemoradiotherapy in HPV16-positive cancers. Study results and caveats: Better recurrence-free survival went with HPV-responsive T-cell expansion in HPV16-positive patients. Candidate HPV-specific clones and E7-related TCR motifs grew in tumor during treatment.

V shed 5 bases, J shed 1 base, and the junction held 4 bases outside the gene matches. CDR1 MNHNS and CDR2 SASEGT come from the germline V gene. The CDR3 consists of 15 residues. Over chemoradiotherapy, repertoires were sampled more than once. Note on this clone: Its target is not known.

Assay: immunoSEQ multiplex PCR; the TCRdb copy retains only in-frame clones and omits some. Seen here are fewer than 10,000 clones, roughly 85% observed once, and the top ten hold 11% to 15%. The material was blood, obtained from a patient who underwent chemoradiotherapy. The rearrangement uses TRBV6-1 and TRBJ2-2, with 7 bases matching TRBD1. The receptor's source is a human donor with HPV-associated anogenital cancer. The CDR3 coding sequence is TGTGCCAGCAGTCTCGGACAGGTGAACACCGGGGAGCTGTTTTTT. Residues: CASSLGQVNTGELFF.